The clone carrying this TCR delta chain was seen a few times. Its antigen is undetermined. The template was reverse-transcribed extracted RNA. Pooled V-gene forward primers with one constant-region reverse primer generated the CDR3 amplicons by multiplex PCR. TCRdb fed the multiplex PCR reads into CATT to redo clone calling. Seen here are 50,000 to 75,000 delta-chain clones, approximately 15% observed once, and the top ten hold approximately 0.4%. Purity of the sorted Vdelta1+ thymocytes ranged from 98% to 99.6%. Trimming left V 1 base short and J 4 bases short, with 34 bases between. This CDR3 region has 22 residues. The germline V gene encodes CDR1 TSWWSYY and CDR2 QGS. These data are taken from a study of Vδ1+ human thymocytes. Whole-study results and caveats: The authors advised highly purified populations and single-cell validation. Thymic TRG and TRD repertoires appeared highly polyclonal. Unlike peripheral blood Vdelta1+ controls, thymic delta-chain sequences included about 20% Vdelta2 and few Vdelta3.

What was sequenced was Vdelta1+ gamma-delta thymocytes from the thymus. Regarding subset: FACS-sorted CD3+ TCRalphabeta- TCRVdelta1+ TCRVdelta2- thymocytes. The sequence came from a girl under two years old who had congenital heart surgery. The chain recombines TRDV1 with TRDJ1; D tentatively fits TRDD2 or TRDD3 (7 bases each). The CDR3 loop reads CALGERGGISYWGRIQNDKLIF. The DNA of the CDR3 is TGTGCTCTTGGGGAACGCGGGGGGATTTCCTACTGGGGTCGGATACAGAACGATAAACTCATCTTT.